This T cell receptor (beta chain) was recovered during a study of T cell responses to AZD1222 COVID-19 vaccine (dated by TCRdb to 2020 to 2023). With respect to the entire study: A total of about 230 trial participants underwent TCR sequencing, of whom 207 received two doses of AZD1222 and roughly 25 received two doses of the MenACWY control vaccine. Trial participants were enrolled by age into 18-55, 56-69 and 70-plus year subgroups, with around 140, 26 and 57 TCR-sequenced participants respectively.

The paper as a whole reports these results and caveats: Only five or six AZD1222 recipients were SARS-CoV-2 seropositive at baseline, limiting conclusions about previously exposed vaccinees. The 56-69-year group was small, and its depth increase did not reach significance, likely because of low power. Participants were mostly white British and included more females than males, and it was suggested by the authors that clonal diversity may have been underestimated. The whole spike protein was spanned by vaccine-associated CD4 TCRs, and dominant responses were seen in regions 160-218 and 743-854. Because no samples from the day 14 peak response were available, repertoires could be characterized only after the peak T cell response. Epitopes outside the regions mutated in the B.1.351 and B.1.1.7 variants were reportedly recognized by nearly half of the unique spike-specific TCRs. Spike-specific TCR breadth and depth rose significantly after two AZD1222 doses compared with day 0 and with MenACWY recipients.

Details on this clone: Its antigen remains unidentified. There are no base qualities to consult, and no much larger clone falls within one base.

From its cysteine to its phenylalanine, the CDR3 spans 14 amino acids. CDR3 DNA only is kept here, 42 bases in frame from base 1. Between the V and J ends, shortened by 5 bases and 4 bases respectively, the junction contains 12 bases. The germline V gene (reference sequence) specifies SEHNR as CDR1 and FQNEAQ as CDR2. The CDR3 regions of human TCRbeta chains were analyzed by immunosequencing. For the original study's pipeline: TCRs in the repertoires were matched against a reference library of SARS-CoV-2-specific TCRs that had been generated with the MIRA antigen-specificity platform. Breadth was defined as the fraction of unique TCRs that were SARS-CoV-2-associated. Depth was defined as the fraction of total T cells that were SARS-CoV-2-associated. Using the MIRA data, every spike-specific TCR was mapped to the spike region that the TCR reacted to and assigned to either a CD4 or a CD8 class. Log10-transformed breadth and depth values were compared by one-way ANOVA with Sidak's multiple comparisons tests. Drawn from immuneACCESS, this table holds only the in-frame rearrangements with V and J called that TCRdb kept. Clones are partly lost; checked studies trace under half to an unresolved V gene and leave the rest unexplained. V, J and clone size are taken as reported in that table, and D and trimming were inferred from the DNA itself. In all, the sample holds about 140,000 clones, and roughly 90% of those were seen once. More than 1.5% of the sample goes to the ten largest clones.

The time point label on this specimen signifies: about 28 days (+/-7) after the second vaccine dose. AZD1222 recipients given second doses at about 4 weeks or at about 12 weeks were pooled, since spike-specific TCR depth and breadth were not found to differ between the two schedules. Vaccinee samples were obtained from the UK trials COV001 and COV002, which included a single-blind randomized controlled phase 2/3 trial of AZD1222 (ChAdOx1 nCoV-19) in healthy adults. For TCRbeta chain sequencing, PBMC samples were collected from trial participants at day 0 and at day 28 after the second dose. Sample: peripheral blood, taken 28 days after the second AZD1222 dose. The chain joins TRBV7-9 to TRBJ1-5; the D gene is perhaps TRBD1, from 5 matching bases. The receptor's source is an adult who received the AZD1222 COVID-19 vaccine. The DNA is TGTGCCAGCAGCCCCGAGGGGTGGAATCAGCCCCAGCATTTT. This encodes CASSPEGWNQPQHF.